The 13 T cell receptor beta chains below were found in one sample sequenced in a study of blood T cell repertoires in COVID-19. Clones were sequenced by immunoSEQ multiplex PCR, and TCRdb holds only the in-frame ones, with some missing. The sample has 400,000 to 500,000 clones; around nine tenths are singletons. The sample was PBMCs or T cells enriched from blood (not recorded which). The receptors were sampled from a woman aged 18-29 years who had been exposed to COVID-19.

This chain links TRBV3-1 (or the pseudogene TRBV3-2) with TRBJ2-7, with TRBD1 identical over 9 bases. CDR1 is LGHDT and CDR2 is YNNKEL in the germline V gene (reference sequence). Trimming removed 4 bases from V and 2 bases from J; junction bases left unmatched: 6. The CDR3 length is 15 residues. The CDR3 nucleotides are TGTGCCAGCAGCCGCGGGGGACAGGGAGCCTACGAGCAGTACTTC. It encodes CASSRGGQGAYEQYF.

A single count supports this clone. The rearrangement joins TRBV6-1 to TRBJ2-6; TRBD1 agrees at 11 bases. The CDR3 has 15 residues. Germline trimming cut 3 bases from V and 13 bases from J; bases unmatched to any gene: 8. Germline-derived CDR1 and CDR2 are MNHNS and SASEGT. The CDR3 region is CASSDGQGAGPVLTF. The CDR3 DNA sequence: TGTGCCAGCAGTGATGGACAGGGGGCGGGCCCGGTCCTGACTTTC.

This rearrangement joins TRBV20-1 to TRBJ1-1; 7 bases agree with TRBD1. V was pared by 3 bases and J by 2 bases, with 6 bases of the junction left unmatched. From germline, CDR1 is DFQATT and CDR2 SNEGSKA (reference sequence). The CDR3 runs to 14 residues. CDR3 sequence: CSASRQGPNTEAFF. The CDR3 DNA reads TGCAGTGCTAGTCGACAGGGCCCCAACACTGAAGCTTTCTTT.

J is TRBJ1-4 and V is TRBV5-1; 7 bases line up with TRBD1. The junction had 2 bases not matched to a gene; V was cut back by 1 base and J by 5 bases. Germline CDR1 and CDR2: SGHRS and YFSETQ. The CDR3 contains 14 residues. The DNA for the CDR3 is TGCGCCAGCAGCTTGACAGGGGTCAATGAAAAACTGTTTTTT. It yields the protein CASSLTGVNEKLFF.

V and J are TRBV3-1 (or the pseudogene TRBV3-2) and TRBJ1-3; 7 nucleotides agree with TRBD1. V shed 5 bases, J shed 0 bases, and the junction held 7 bases outside the gene matches. Germline-derived CDR1 and CDR2 are LGHDT and YNNKEL (reference sequence). This CDR3 has 16 amino acids. CDR3: CASSETGTTSGNTIYF. CDR3 bases: TGTGCCAGCAGCGAGACAGGGACCACCTCTGGAAACACCATATATTTT.

Written as DNA, the CDR3 is TGTGCCTGGAGTCAGGGGAATGAAGAGCAGTACTTC. Its protein product is CAWSQGNEEQYF. V is TRBV30 and J is TRBJ2-7, with a weak D call TRBD1 (6 bases). This CDR3 region has 12 residues. CDR1 GTSNPN and CDR2 SVGIG come from the germline V gene (reference sequence). V gave up 2 bases and J gave up 7 bases, with 12 bases separating them.

This clone was seen only once. This chain connects TRBV5-8 to TRBJ2-5; D remains ambiguous. Trimming removed 0 bases at V and 4 bases at J, with 4 bases between. The length of the CDR3 is 12 residues. From germline, CDR1 is SGHTS and CDR2 YDEGEE. The CDR3 here is CASSLAVETQYF. CDR3 sequence (DNA): TGTGCCAGCAGCTTGGCAGTAGAGACCCAGTACTTC.

The chain carries TRBV27 and TRBJ2-4; 11 bases match TRBD1. The germline V gene has CDR1 MNHEY and CDR2 SMNVEV (reference sequence). Trimming took 4 bases from V and 1 from J; bases not matched to a gene: 3. The CDR3 consists of 16 residues. The CDR3 loop is CASSSGQGVAKNIQYF. CDR3 sequence (DNA): TGTGCCAGCAGTTCGGGACAGGGGGTGGCCAAAAACATTCAGTACTTC.

V is TRBV5-8 and J is TRBJ1-6; D is ambiguous. V was cut by 0 bases and J by 0 bases, with 10 bases left in between. Germline V CDR1 and CDR2: SGHTS, YDEGEE. CDR3 length: 17 residues. The CDR3 loop reads CASSLARVSSYNSPLHF. The CDR3 DNA follows: TGTGCCAGCAGCTTGGCTCGGGTGAGCTCCTATAATTCACCCCTCCACTTT.

V is TRBV7-2 and J is TRBJ1-1, with unresolved D. V was clipped by 1 base and J by 1 base, with 10 bases between them. CDR3 length equals 15 residues. CDR1 and CDR2 (germline): SGHTA, FQGNSA. CDR3 protein: CASSLVSRGNTEAFF. DNA of the CDR3: TGTGCCAGCAGCTTAGTTAGTCGGGGGAACACTGAAGCTTTCTTT.

The rearrangement joins TRBV18 to TRBJ1-4, with D maybe TRBD1 (6 bases). The germline gives CDR1 KGHSH, CDR2 LQKENI. With 2 bases removed from V and 6 bases from J, the gap between germline ends came to 13 bases. This CDR3 comprises 15 residues. The CDR3 loop reads CASSPERGIYEKLFF. The CDR3 nucleotides read TGTGCCAGCTCACCAGAAAGGGGGATTTATGAAAAACTGTTTTTT.

This clone occurred once. V and J are TRBV27 and TRBJ1-1, with no clear D. Trimming took off 5 bases at V and 0 bases at J, with 7 bases between the two ends. This CDR3 contains 13 residues. Germline V lookup: CDR1 MNHEY, CDR2 SMNVEV (reference sequence). CDR3 sequence: CASSTYLNTEAFF. The CDR3, as DNA: TGTGCCAGCAGTACATATCTGAACACTGAAGCTTTCTTT.

V gene TRBV7-9 combines with J gene TRBJ2-3; 7 bases are a match to TRBD2. The J segment lost 2 bases and the V segment lost 6 bases, leaving 8 bases of the junction unmatched. CDR1 is SEHNR and CDR2 is FQNEAQ in the germline V gene (reference sequence). This CDR3 has 15 residues. CDR3 in DNA: TGTGCCAGCAGTCTAAAGCGGGGAAACACAGATACGCAGTATTTT. Translation gives CASSLKRGNTDTQYF.